The rows below give T cell receptor beta chains drawn from one sample of a study of post-analysis software for immune sequencing data. MiXCR, applied by TCRdb to the PCR reads, yields one record per CDR3 protein. The sample yields hundreds of thousands of distinct CDR3 sequences, around 60% seen once. The specimen sequenced was blood. The receptor source for this set is a girl aged 2 to 9 with multiple sclerosis. The CDR3 runs from the conserved cysteine through the conserved F or W. Each record gives: J gene, V gene, clone size, D gene, CDR3 DNA, CDR3 protein. A D gene is named only where the DNA matches it firmly. Clone size, where shown, is once, few, many, or a class for clones that have expanded.

J gene: TRBJ2-1; V gene: TRBV7-9; clone size: NA; D gene: NA; CDR3 DNA: TGTGCCAGCAGCCCAAGTAGGTTTGAGAGCGAGCAGTTCTTC; CDR3 protein: CASSPSRFESEQFF
J gene: TRBJ2-2; V gene: TRBV5-1; clone size: NA; D gene: TRBD1; CDR3 DNA: TGCGCCAGCAGCCCGACAGGGGGGAGAACCGGGGAGCTGTTTTTT; CDR3 protein: CASSPTGGRTGELFF
J gene: TRBJ2-7; V gene: TRBV7-6; clone size: NA; D gene: TRBD2; CDR3 DNA: TGTGCCAGCAGCCGGGGACTAGCTGACGAGCAGTACTTC; CDR3 protein: CASSRGLADEQYF
J gene: TRBJ2-5; V gene: TRBV25-1; clone size: once; D gene: NA; CDR3 DNA: TGTGCCAGCAGTGTACACAGGGAAAGTGAGACCCAGTACTTC; CDR3 protein: CASSVHRESETQYF
J gene: TRBJ2-3; V gene: TRBV7-3; clone size: NA; D gene: TRBD2; CDR3 DNA: TGTGCCAGCAGCTTAACCGGGAGGGCAGATACGCAGTATTTT; CDR3 protein: CASSLTGRADTQYF
J gene: TRBJ2-1; V gene: TRBV2; clone size: NA; D gene: TRBD2; CDR3 DNA: TGTGCCAGCAGTGAAATACGGGGGGGCTTCAATGAGCAGTTCTTC; CDR3 protein: CASSEIRGGFNEQFF
J gene: TRBJ2-1; V gene: TRBV30; clone size: NA; D gene: TRBD2; CDR3 DNA: TGTGCCTGGAACCCCGGGACTAGCGGCAGTGAGCAGTTCTTC; CDR3 protein: CAWNPGTSGSEQFF
J gene: TRBJ2-1; V gene: TRBV20-1; clone size: NA; D gene: TRBD2; CDR3 DNA: TGCAGTGCTAGGAGAGGGCGGGAGTCACACAATGAGCAGTTCTTC; CDR3 protein: CSARRGRESHNEQFF
J gene: TRBJ2-7; V gene: TRBV12-3/TRBV12-4; clone size: NA; D gene: TRBD1; CDR3 DNA: TGTGCCAGCAGTAGGGACAGTTTGCCATACGAGCAGTACTTC; CDR3 protein: CASSRDSLPYEQYF
J gene: TRBJ2-7; V gene: TRBV18; clone size: NA; D gene: TRBD1; CDR3 DNA: TGTGCCAGCTCACAAACACAGGGGTACGAGCAGTACTTC; CDR3 protein: CASSQTQGYEQYF
J gene: TRBJ1-1; V gene: TRBV5-1; clone size: NA; D gene: NA; CDR3 DNA: TGCGCCAGCAGTTCGGACAGAACCACTTTGAACACTGAAGCTTTCTTT; CDR3 protein: CASSSDRTTLNTEAFF
J gene: TRBJ2-1; V gene: TRBV11-2; clone size: NA; D gene: NA; CDR3 DNA: TGTGCCAGCAGTTCTCTCCGTGCGGTGGTCTCCTACAATGAGCAGTTCTTC; CDR3 protein: CASSSLRAVVSYNEQFF
J gene: TRBJ2-7; V gene: TRBV28; clone size: once; D gene: TRBD1; CDR3 DNA: TGTGCCAGCAGGAGGACAGGGTATCACGAGCAGTACTTC; CDR3 protein: CASRRTGYHEQYF
J gene: TRBJ2-7; V gene: TRBV5-1; clone size: NA; D gene: NA; CDR3 DNA: TGCGCCAGCAGCTTGTTGTTGGGGCGGGACGGCTCCTACGAGCAGTACTTC; CDR3 protein: CASSLLLGRDGSYEQYF
J gene: TRBJ1-2; V gene: TRBV7-2; clone size: few; D gene: TRBD1; CDR3 DNA: TGTGCCAGCAGCTTAACGGGACAGGGGAAGGGCTACACCTTC; CDR3 protein: CASSLTGQGKGYTF
J gene: TRBJ1-5; V gene: TRBV14; clone size: NA; D gene: NA; CDR3 DNA: TGTGCCAGCAGCTTGGGACACCTTCAGCCCCAGCATTTT; CDR3 protein: CASSLGHLQPQHF
J gene: TRBJ2-7; V gene: TRBV20-1; clone size: NA; D gene: TRBD2; CDR3 DNA: TGCAGTGCCAATCCCGGGGCTAGCGGGACGTACGAGCAGTACTTC; CDR3 protein: CSANPGASGTYEQYF
J gene: TRBJ2-1; V gene: TRBV20-1; clone size: NA; D gene: TRBD2; CDR3 DNA: TGCAGTGCCCCATGGGTAGCGGGAGAATATGAGCAGTTCTTC; CDR3 protein: CSAPWVAGEYEQFF
J gene: TRBJ2-3; V gene: TRBV20-1; clone size: NA; D gene: NA; CDR3 DNA: TGCAGTGCTAGAGTGGGTTTGACAGACCGCACAGATACGCAGTATTTT; CDR3 protein: CSARVGLTDRTDTQYF
J gene: TRBJ1-2; V gene: TRBV30; clone size: NA; D gene: NA; CDR3 DNA: TGTGCCTGGAGTGGAAGGGATCTCGTGGGCGGCTACACCTTC; CDR3 protein: CAWSGRDLVGGYTF